Below, 22 T cell receptor beta chains from the same sample are listed, as sequenced in a study of blood T cells in healthy people across ages. A second PCR, run for about 7 to 11 cycles, used a sample-barcoded 5' primer plus a J-beta primer mix. TCRdb processed the 5' RACE reads anew with MiXCR; each CDR3 protein has one entry. The sample lists some 1.7 million distinct CDR3 sequences; 28% were seen once. The sequenced sample consisted of blood. Source of these receptors: a woman aged 25-40 years in good health.

V gene TRBV5-1 combines with J gene TRBJ2-2; the match to TRBD2 covers 10 bases. Germline V gene sequence: CDR1 SGHRS, CDR2 YFSETQ. Unmatched junction bases numbered 2, after V lost 3 bases and J lost 3 bases. The CDR3 length is 15 residues. The CDR3 DNA sequence: TGCGCCAGCAGCTCTCTAGCGGGGGACACCGGGGAGCTGTTTTTT. This sequence encodes CASSSLAGDTGELFF. The complete variable domain, with remaining parts taken from reference TRBV5-1 and TRBJ2-2, reads KAGVTQTPRYLIKTRGQQVTLSCSPISGHRSVSWYQQTPGQGLQFLFEYFSETQRNKGNFPGRFSGRQFSNSRSEMNVSTLELGDSALYLCASSSLAGDTGELFFGEGSRLTVL.

The rearrangement links TRBV10-3 to TRBJ1-1, with no clear D. Per germline, CDR1 ENHRY and CDR2 SYGVKD. This CDR3 spans 15 amino acids. The V end lost 0 bases, the J end lost 1 base, and 9 bases lay between the germline ends. In DNA form, the CDR3 reads TGTGCCATCAGTGAGTCGGCCAGGTCGAACACTGAAGCTTTCTTT. Its translation: CAISESARSNTEAFF.

In DNA form, the CDR3 reads TGTGCCAGCAGTGAATGGGCAGGGAGGGCAATCTATGGCTACACCTTC. It translates to CASSEWAGRAIYGYTF. The V call is TRBV2, the J call TRBJ1-2, with D maybe TRBD1 (5 bases). Trimming took off 2 bases at V and 4 bases at J, with 17 bases between the two ends. The germline V gene has CDR1 SNHLY and CDR2 FYNNEI. The CDR3 runs 16 residues.

This clonotype was counted a few times. The V and J genes are TRBV3-1 and TRBJ2-1; 8 nucleotides match TRBD1. CDR3 length: 16 residues. After removal of 4 bases from V and 6 bases from J, the junction contained 11 bases not matched to a gene. The germline V gene encodes CDR1 LGHDT and CDR2 YNNKEL (reference sequence). CDR3 nucleotides: TGTGCCAGCAGCCGTACTGTTGGACAGGGTACCAATGAGCAGTTCTTC. Protein: CASSRTVGQGTNEQFF.

This clonotype was observed at least ten times. V usage is TRBV7-2 and J usage is TRBJ2-7, with 10 bases identical to TRBD2. After removal of 6 bases from V and 4 bases from J, the junction contained 9 bases not matched to a gene. Germline loops: CDR1 SGHTA, CDR2 FQGNSA. The CDR3 loop spans 15 amino acids. CDR3 nucleotides: TGTGCCAGCAGAAGCGGACTAGCGGAGGGATACGAGCAGTACTTC. The encoded protein is CASRSGLAEGYEQYF.

This chain joins TRBV5-1 and TRBJ2-7; 12 bases line up with TRBD1. The CDR3 spans 14 residues. Germline V lookup: CDR1 SGHRS, CDR2 YFSETQ. After removal of 3 bases from V and 5 bases from J, the junction contained 3 bases not matched to a gene. The CDR3 spells CASSWDRGRNEQYF. DNA of the CDR3: TGCGCCAGCAGCTGGGACAGGGGGCGCAACGAGCAGTACTTC.

This clonotype was seen a few times. The chain has TRBV11-2 and TRBJ2-7; D ambiguous. This CDR3 region has 16 residues. V gave up 4 bases and J gave up 3 bases, with 19 bases separating them. CDR1 and CDR2 (germline): SGHAT, FQNNGV. In nucleotides, the CDR3 is TGTGCCAGCAGCTCCATCCTTACCCAGAGAGACTACGAGCAGTACTTC. Translating gives CASSSILTQRDYEQYF.

This clonotype was seen many times. The rearrangement links TRBV3-1 to TRBJ2-7; possible D gene TRBD1, 6 bases. The CDR3 contains 14 residues. V lost 6 bases, J lost 6 bases, and 18 bases lay in between. Germline loops: CDR1 LGHDT, CDR2 YNNKEL (reference sequence). DNA for the CDR3: TGTGCCAGCAGGCTTGGGGGCGGAGCCGGCGAGCAGTACTTC. Encoded protein: CASRLGGGAGEQYF.

This clonotype has a count of ten or more. V usage is TRBV29-1 and J usage is TRBJ2-7; D uncertain. The germline CDR1 and CDR2 sequences are SQVTM and ANQGSEA. This CDR3 region has 15 residues. The V end was cut by 4 bases, the J end by 3 bases, with 19 bases between. Written as DNA, the CDR3 is TGCAGCGTTGGCCCTACAGAAACCCCCATCTACGAGCAGTACTTC. Amino acids: CSVGPTETPIYEQYF.

This chain links TRBV14 with TRBJ2-7, with unresolved D. Germline CDR1 is SGHDN and CDR2 is FVKESK. This CDR3 has 18 amino acids. V was cut by 2 bases and J by 2 bases, with 22 bases left in between. The CDR3 spells CASSQRDLNSRFAYEQYF. The CDR3, as DNA: TGTGCCAGCAGCCAACGCGACCTGAACTCCAGATTCGCCTACGAGCAGTACTTC.

About this clonotype itself: This may be a read error, as it is one base from a much larger clone. V and J are TRBV20-1 and TRBJ2-7, with D unclear. CDR3 length equals 11 residues. Germline values: CDR1 DFQATT, CDR2 SNEGSKA (reference sequence). The V end lost 1 base, the J end lost 4 bases, and 5 bases lay between the germline ends. The CDR3 region has the DNA TGCAGTGCTAGAGCAAAGTACGAGCAGTACTTC. It codes for CSARAKYEQYF.

J is TRBJ1-1 and V is TRBV7-8; 11 nucleotides match TRBD1. Trimming cost V 5 bases and J 3 bases; bases outside gene matches: 5. Per germline, CDR1 SGHVS and CDR2 FQNEAQ. The CDR3 contains 15 residues. The chain's CDR3 is CASSKDRGRYTEAFF. The CDR3, as DNA: TGTGCCAGCAGCAAGGACAGGGGGCGATACACTGAAGCTTTCTTT.

The chain has TRBV29-1 and TRBJ2-3; maybe TRBD1 (6 bases). Trimming pared 6 bases from V and 4 bases from J, leaving 20 bases between. This CDR3 is 15 amino acids long. Per the germline V gene, CDR1 is SQVTM and CDR2 is ANQGSEA. In DNA form, the CDR3 reads TGCAGCGTCAGTACTATTACAGGGTCCGCAGATACGCAGTATTTT. Translated, it gives CSVSTITGSADTQYF.

This clonotype came up many times. Its ends do not fully match the called genes, so a read error is possible. This chain links TRBV5-1 with TRBJ2-1, with D maybe TRBD1 (8 bases). Germline V CDR1 and CDR2: SGHRS, YFSETQ. The CDR3 has 14 residues. The CDR3 nucleotides are TGTGCCAGCAGCTTAGGACAGGGAGGGGATGAGCAGTTCTTC. Its translation is CASSLGQGGDEQFF.

A remark on this clonotype: Sequence at one end of the junction differs from germline and may be a read error. The chain has TRBV27 and TRBJ2-6; perhaps TRBD1 as D (6 bases). The CDR3 has 18 residues. CDR1 is MNHEY, CDR2 SMNVEV, per germline (reference sequence). The CDR3 protein is CASANRLGQSSGADVLTF. CDR3 coding DNA: TGTGCCAGCGCCAACCGATTAGGACAGAGCTCTGGGGCCGACGTCCTGACTTTC.

This clonotype was found many times. CDR3 DNA sequence: TGTGCCACCAGTGGAGGCGACAAAAACATTCAGTACTTC. Protein product: CATSGGDKNIQYF. The V and J genes are TRBV24-1 and TRBJ2-4; no firm D call. Germline loops: CDR1 KGHDR, CDR2 SFDVKD. The CDR3 runs 13 residues. The germline V and J ends were trimmed by 5 bases and 3 bases, with 7 bases remaining between them.

The genes are TRBV6-1 and TRBJ2-5; 7 bases align to TRBD1. Matching the DNA end better, TRBJ2-1 makes the J call doubtful. Germline V gene data show CDR1 as MNHNS and CDR2 as SASEGT. CDR3 size: 14 residues. The CDR3 DNA sequence: TGTGCCAGCAGCGACAGGGTGAACCAGGAGACCCAGTTCTTC. It is translated as CASSDRVNQETQFF.

The V call is TRBV12-3 or TRBV12-4, the J call TRBJ2-3; D not certain. V lost 6 bases, J lost 3 bases, and 13 bases lay in between. The CDR3 runs to 14 residues. CDR3 loop: CASRAQIGTDTQYF. CDR3 nucleotides: TGTGCCAGCAGGGCCCAGATTGGTACAGATACGCAGTATTTT.

The V gene is TRBV4-3, the J gene TRBJ2-7, with TRBD2 identical over 8 bases. This CDR3 contains 16 residues. Germline-derived CDR1 and CDR2 are LGHNA and YSLEER. The J segment lost 6 bases and the V segment lost 0 bases, leaving 10 bases of the junction unmatched. The DNA for the CDR3 is TGCGCCAGCAGCCAAGATTTGAGGAGCGGGAGCCGCGAGCAGTACTTC. This codes for CASSQDLRSGSREQYF.

On this clonotype: The junction differs from germline at one of its ends, possibly a read error. The rearrangement links TRBV7-9 to TRBJ2-1; D is unclear. Germline CDR1 and CDR2: SEHNR and FQNEAQ (reference sequence). This CDR3 spans 13 amino acids. In DNA form, the CDR3 reads TGTTCCAGCAGCTTAGGTCTATACAATGAGCAGTTCTTC. Its translation is CSSSLGLYNEQFF.

The sample holds one count of this clonotype. At one boundary the junction diverges from the germline segment, which might be a read error. The J gene is TRBJ2-1, the V gene TRBV7-2; the D gene is possibly TRBD1 (5 bases). This CDR3 comprises 13 residues. Germline V CDR1 and CDR2: SGHTA, FQGNSA. The CDR3, as DNA: TGTGTCAGCAGCTTAGGATCCCAGGGTGAGCAGTTCTTC. It is translated as CVSSLGSQGEQFF. Looking up the rest from reference TRBV7-2 and TRBJ2-1 gives the full variable domain: GAGVSQSPSNKVTEKGKDVELRCDPISGHTALYWYRQSLGQGLEFLIYFQGNSAPDKSGLPSDRFSAERTGGSVSTLTIQRTQQEDSAVYLCVSSLGSQGEQFFGPGTRLTVL.

This sequence joins TRBV18 and TRBJ2-5, with TRBD1 as a possible D gene (5 bases). Per the germline V gene, CDR1 is KGHSH and CDR2 is LQKENI. CDR3 length equals 14 residues. The germline V and J ends were trimmed by 3 bases and 5 bases, with 13 bases remaining between them. The CDR3 spells CASSPNGHYETQYF. CDR3 coding DNA: TGTGCCAGCTCACCGAACGGACATTACGAGACCCAGTACTTC.